The clone carrying this TCR beta chain appeared once. Profiling of TCR beta VDJ combinations and CDR3 sequences used genomic DNA as template. TCRdb re-derived calls from the reads in MiXCR, one entry per CDR3 protein. The repertoire holds about 180,000 distinct CDR3 sequences, with roughly 50% as singletons. The sample originates from a study of CD8+CD57+ T cells in acquired aplastic anemia. Patients who underwent sequencing had shown CD8+CD57+ cell expansion by flow cytometry. Sampling of blood occurred while the patients had still received no therapy. There are 16 residues in the CDR3. Per the germline V gene, CDR1 is ENHRY and CDR2 is SYGVKD. The junction had 4 bases not matched to a gene; V was cut back by 6 bases and J by 5 bases.

The rearrangement links TRBV10-3 to TRBJ2-2; 15 positions match TRBD2. Sequenced input: sorted CD4+, CD8+, or CD8+CD57+ T cells (not recorded which) from PBMCs. This receptor was obtained from a human donor with aplastic anemia. CDR3 protein: CAISRTSGGGTGELFF. In DNA form, the CDR3 reads TGTGCCATCAGCCGGACTAGCGGGGGGGGGACCGGGGAGCTGTTTTTT.